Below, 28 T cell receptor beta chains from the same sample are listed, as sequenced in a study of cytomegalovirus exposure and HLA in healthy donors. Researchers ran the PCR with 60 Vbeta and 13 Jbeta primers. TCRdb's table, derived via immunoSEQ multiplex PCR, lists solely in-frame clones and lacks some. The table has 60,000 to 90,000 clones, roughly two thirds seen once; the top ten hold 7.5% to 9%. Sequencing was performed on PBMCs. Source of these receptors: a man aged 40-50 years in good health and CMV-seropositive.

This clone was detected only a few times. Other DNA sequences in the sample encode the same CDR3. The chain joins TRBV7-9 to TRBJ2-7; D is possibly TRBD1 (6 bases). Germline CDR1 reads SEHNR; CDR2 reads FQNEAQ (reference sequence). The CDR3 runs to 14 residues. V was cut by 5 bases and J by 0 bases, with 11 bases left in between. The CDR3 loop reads CASSPRDISYEQYF. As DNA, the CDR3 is TGTGCCAGCAGCCCTCGGGACATCTCCTACGAGCAGTACTTC.

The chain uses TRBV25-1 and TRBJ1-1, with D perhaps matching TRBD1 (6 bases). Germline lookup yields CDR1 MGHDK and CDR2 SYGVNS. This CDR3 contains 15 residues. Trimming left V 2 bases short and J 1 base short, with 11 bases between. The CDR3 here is CASSETGLSNTEAFF. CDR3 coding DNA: TGTGCCAGCAGTGAAACAGGGCTATCGAACACTGAAGCTTTCTTT.

The CDR3 coding sequence is TGCGCCAGCAGCCCTGGTGAGGGGGTTAGCTCCTACAATGAGCAGTTCTTC. Amino acid sequence: CASSPGEGVSSYNEQFF. This chain joins TRBV5-1 and TRBJ2-1, with D maybe TRBD1 (6 bases). The CDR3 covers 17 residues. With 4 bases removed from V and 0 bases from J, the gap between germline ends came to 17 bases. CDR1 and CDR2 from the germline V gene are SGHRS and YFSETQ.

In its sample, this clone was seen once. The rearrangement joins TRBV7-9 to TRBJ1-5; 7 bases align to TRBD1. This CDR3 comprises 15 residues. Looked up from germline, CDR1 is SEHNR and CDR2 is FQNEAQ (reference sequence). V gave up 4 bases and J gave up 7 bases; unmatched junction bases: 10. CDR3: CASSSQGKVEQPQHF. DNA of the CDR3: TGTGCCAGCAGCTCACAGGGGAAGGTCGAACAGCCCCAGCATTTT. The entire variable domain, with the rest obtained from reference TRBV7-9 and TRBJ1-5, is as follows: DTGVSQNPRHKITKRGQNVTFRCDPISEHNRLYWYRQTLGQGPEFLTYFQNEAQLEKSRLLSDRFSAERPKGSFSTLEIQRTEQGDSAMYLCASSSQGKVEQPQHFGDGTRLSIL.

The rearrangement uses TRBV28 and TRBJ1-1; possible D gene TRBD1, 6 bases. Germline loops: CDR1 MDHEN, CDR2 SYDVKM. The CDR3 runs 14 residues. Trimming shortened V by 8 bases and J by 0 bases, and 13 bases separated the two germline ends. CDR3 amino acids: CASQPGTLNTEAFF. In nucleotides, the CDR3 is TGTGCCAGCCAACCCGGGACATTGAACACTGAAGCTTTCTTT.

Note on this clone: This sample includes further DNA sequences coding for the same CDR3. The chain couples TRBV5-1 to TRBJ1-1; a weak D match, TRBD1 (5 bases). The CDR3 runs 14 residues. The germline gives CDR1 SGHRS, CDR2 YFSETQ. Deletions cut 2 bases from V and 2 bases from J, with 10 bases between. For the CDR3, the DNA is TGCGCCAGCAGCTTAGGACACCCTAACACTGAAGCTTTCTTT. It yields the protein CASSLGHPNTEAFF. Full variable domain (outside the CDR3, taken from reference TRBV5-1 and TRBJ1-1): KAGVTQTPRYLIKTRGQQVTLSCSPISGHRSVSWYQQTPGQGLQFLFEYFSETQRNKGNFPGRFSGRQFSNSRSEMNVSTLELGDSALYLCASSLGHPNTEAFFGQGTRLTVV.

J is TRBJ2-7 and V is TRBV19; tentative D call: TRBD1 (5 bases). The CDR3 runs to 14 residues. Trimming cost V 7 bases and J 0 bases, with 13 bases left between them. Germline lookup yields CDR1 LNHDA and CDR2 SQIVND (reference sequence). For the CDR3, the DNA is TGTGCCAGTACCCCAGGGCCAGTCTCCTACGAGCAGTACTTC. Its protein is CASTPGPVSYEQYF.

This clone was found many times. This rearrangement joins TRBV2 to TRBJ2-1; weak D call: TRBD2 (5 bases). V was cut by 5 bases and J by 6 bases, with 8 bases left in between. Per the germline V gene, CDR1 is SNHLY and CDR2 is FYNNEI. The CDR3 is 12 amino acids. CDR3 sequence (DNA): TGTGCCAGCAGTTGGACTGGCAATGAGCAGTTCTTC. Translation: CASSWTGNEQFF.

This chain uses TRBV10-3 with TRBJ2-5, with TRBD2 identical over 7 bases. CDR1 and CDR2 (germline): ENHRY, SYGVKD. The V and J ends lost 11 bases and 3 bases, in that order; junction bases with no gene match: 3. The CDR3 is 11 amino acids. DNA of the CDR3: TGTGCCTCCAGCGGGGAAGAGACCCAGTACTTC. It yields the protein CASSGEETQYF.

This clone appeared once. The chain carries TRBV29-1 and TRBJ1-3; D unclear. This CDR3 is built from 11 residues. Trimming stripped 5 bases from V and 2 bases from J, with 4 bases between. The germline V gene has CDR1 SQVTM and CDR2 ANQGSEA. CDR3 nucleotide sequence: TGCAGCGTTTCTACTGGAAACACCATATATTTT. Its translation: CSVSTGNTIYF.

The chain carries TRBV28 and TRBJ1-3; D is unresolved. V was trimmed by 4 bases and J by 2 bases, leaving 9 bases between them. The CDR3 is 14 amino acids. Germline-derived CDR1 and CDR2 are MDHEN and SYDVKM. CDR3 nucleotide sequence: TGTGCCAGCAGTTCATTGGGAGCTGGAAACACCATATATTTT. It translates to CASSSLGAGNTIYF.

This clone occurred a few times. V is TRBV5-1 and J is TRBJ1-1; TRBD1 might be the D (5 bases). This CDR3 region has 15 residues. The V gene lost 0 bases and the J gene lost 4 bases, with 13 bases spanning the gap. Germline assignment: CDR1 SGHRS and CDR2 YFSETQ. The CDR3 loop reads CASSLGGRSPTEAFF. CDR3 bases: TGCGCCAGCAGCTTGGGGGGCAGATCTCCCACTGAAGCTTTCTTT.

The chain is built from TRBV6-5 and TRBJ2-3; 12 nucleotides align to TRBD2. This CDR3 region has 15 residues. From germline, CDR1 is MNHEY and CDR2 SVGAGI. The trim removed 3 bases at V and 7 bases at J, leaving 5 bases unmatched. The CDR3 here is CASSYPSGRGYTQYF. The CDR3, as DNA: TGTGCCAGCAGTTATCCTAGCGGGAGGGGTTATACGCAGTATTTT.

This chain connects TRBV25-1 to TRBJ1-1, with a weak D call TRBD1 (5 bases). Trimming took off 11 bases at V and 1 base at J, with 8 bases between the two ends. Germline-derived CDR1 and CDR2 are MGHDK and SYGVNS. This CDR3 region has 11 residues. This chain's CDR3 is CASRANTEAFF. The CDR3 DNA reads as TGTGCCTCCAGGGCGAACACTGAAGCTTTCTTT.

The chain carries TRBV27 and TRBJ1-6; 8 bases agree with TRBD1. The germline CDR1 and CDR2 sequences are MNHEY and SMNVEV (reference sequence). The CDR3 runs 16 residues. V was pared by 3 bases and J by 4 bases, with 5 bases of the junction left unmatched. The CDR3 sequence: CASSFDRGLYNSPLHF. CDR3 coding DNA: TGTGCCAGCAGTTTCGACAGGGGCCTTTATAATTCACCCCTCCACTTT.

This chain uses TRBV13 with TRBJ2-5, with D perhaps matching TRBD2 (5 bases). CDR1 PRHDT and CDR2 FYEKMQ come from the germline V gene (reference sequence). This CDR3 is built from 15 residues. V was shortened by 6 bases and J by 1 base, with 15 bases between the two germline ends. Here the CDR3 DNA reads TGTGCCAGCAGAGGGAGTTCTAACCCCCAAGAGACCCAGTACTTC. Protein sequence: CASRGSSNPQETQYF.

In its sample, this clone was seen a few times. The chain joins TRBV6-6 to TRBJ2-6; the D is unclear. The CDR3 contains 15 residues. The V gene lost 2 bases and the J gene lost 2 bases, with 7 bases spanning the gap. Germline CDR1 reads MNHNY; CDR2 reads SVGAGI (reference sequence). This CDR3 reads CASSYVAAGANVLTF. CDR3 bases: TGTGCCAGCAGTTACGTGGCAGCTGGGGCCAACGTCCTGACTTTC.

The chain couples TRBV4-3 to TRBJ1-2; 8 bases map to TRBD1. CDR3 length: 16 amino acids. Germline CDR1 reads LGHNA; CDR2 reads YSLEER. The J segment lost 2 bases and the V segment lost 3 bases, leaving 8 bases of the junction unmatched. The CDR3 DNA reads TGCGCCAGCAGCCAGGGGGGACAGGTGGGAAACTATGGCTACACCTTC. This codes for CASSQGGQVGNYGYTF.

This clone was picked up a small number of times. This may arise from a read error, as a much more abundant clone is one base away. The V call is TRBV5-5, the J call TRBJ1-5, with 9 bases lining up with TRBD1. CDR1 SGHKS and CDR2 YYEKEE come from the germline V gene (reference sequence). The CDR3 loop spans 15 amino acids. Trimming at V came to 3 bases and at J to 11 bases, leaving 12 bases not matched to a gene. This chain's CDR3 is CASSSTGGTQESQHF. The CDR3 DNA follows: TGTGCCAGCAGCTCGACAGGGGGGACTCAGGAGTCCCAGCATTTT.

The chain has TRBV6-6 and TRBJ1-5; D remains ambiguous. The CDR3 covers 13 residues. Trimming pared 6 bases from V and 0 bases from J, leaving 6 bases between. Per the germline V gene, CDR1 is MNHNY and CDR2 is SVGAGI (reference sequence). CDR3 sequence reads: CASSPYSNQPQHF. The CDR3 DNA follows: TGTGCCAGCAGCCCTTATAGCAATCAGCCCCAGCATTTT.

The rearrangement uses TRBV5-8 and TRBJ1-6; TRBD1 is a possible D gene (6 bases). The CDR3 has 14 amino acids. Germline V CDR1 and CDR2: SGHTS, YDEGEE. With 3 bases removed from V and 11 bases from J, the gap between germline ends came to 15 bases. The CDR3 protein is CASSSGGGPTPLHF. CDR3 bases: TGTGCCAGCAGCTCCGGGGGGGGCCCAACACCCCTCCACTTT.

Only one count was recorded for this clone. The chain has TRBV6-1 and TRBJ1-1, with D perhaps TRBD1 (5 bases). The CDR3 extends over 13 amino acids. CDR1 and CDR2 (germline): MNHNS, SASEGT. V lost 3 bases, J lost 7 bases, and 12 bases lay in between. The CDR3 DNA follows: TGTGCCAGCAGTGACGGCTGGGGGGGTGAAGCTTTCTTT. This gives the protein CASSDGWGGEAFF.

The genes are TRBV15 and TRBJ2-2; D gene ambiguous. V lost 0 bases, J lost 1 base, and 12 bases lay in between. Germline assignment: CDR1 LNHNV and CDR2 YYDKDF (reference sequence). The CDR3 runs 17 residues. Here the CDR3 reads CATSRDHSPENTGELFF. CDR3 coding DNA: TGTGCCACCAGCAGAGATCACAGCCCCGAGAACACCGGGGAGCTGTTTTTT.

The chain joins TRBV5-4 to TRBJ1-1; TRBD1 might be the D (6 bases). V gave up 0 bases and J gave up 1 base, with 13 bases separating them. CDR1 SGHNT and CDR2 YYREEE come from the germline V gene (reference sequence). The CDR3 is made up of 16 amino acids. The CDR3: CASSLAPGTQNTEAFF. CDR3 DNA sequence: TGTGCCAGCAGCTTGGCCCCCGGGACACAGAACACTGAAGCTTTCTTT.

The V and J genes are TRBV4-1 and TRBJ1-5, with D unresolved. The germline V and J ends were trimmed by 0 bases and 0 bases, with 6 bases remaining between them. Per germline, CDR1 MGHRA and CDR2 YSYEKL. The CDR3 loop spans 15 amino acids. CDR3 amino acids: CASSQEGASNQPQHF. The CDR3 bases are TGCGCCAGCAGCCAAGAGGGAGCTAGCAATCAGCCCCAGCATTTT.

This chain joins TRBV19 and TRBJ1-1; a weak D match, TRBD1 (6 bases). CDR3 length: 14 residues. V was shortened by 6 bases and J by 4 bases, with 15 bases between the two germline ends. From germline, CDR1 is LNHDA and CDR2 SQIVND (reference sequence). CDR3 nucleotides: TGTGCCAGTAGGGGATTGACAGGAGGCACTGAAGCTTTCTTT. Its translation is CASRGLTGGTEAFF.

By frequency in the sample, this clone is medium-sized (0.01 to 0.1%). CDR3 loop: CASSQDPGTRKGTDTQYF. CDR3 in DNA: TGCGCCAGCAGCCAAGATCCCGGGACTAGAAAGGGCACAGATACGCAGTATTTT. This sequence joins TRBV4-3 and TRBJ2-3; 8 bases fit TRBD2. The CDR3 loop spans 18 amino acids. CDR1 and CDR2 from the germline V gene are LGHNA and YSLEER. The trim removed 0 bases at V and 1 base at J, leaving 9 bases unmatched.

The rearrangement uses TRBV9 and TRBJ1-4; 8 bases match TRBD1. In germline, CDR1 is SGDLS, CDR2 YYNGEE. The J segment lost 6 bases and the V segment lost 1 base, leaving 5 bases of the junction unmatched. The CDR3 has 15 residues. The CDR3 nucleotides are TGTGCCAGCAGCGTAAGAGGACAGGGCGATGAAAAACTGTTTTTT. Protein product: CASSVRGQGDEKLFF.